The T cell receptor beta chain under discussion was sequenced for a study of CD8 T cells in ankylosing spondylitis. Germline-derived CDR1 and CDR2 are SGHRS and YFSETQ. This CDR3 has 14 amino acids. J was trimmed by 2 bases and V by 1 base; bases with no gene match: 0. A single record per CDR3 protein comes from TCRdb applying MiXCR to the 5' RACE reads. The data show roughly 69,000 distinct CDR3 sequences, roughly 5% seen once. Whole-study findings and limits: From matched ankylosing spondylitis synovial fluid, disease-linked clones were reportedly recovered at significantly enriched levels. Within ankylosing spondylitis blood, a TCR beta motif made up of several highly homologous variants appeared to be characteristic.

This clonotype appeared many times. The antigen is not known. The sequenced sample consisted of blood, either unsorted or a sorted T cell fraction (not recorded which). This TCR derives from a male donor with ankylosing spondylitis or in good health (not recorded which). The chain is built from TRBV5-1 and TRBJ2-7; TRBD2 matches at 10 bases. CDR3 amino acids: CASSLTSGTYEQYF. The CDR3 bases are TGCGCCAGCAGCTTGACTAGCGGGACCTACGAGCAGTACTTC.